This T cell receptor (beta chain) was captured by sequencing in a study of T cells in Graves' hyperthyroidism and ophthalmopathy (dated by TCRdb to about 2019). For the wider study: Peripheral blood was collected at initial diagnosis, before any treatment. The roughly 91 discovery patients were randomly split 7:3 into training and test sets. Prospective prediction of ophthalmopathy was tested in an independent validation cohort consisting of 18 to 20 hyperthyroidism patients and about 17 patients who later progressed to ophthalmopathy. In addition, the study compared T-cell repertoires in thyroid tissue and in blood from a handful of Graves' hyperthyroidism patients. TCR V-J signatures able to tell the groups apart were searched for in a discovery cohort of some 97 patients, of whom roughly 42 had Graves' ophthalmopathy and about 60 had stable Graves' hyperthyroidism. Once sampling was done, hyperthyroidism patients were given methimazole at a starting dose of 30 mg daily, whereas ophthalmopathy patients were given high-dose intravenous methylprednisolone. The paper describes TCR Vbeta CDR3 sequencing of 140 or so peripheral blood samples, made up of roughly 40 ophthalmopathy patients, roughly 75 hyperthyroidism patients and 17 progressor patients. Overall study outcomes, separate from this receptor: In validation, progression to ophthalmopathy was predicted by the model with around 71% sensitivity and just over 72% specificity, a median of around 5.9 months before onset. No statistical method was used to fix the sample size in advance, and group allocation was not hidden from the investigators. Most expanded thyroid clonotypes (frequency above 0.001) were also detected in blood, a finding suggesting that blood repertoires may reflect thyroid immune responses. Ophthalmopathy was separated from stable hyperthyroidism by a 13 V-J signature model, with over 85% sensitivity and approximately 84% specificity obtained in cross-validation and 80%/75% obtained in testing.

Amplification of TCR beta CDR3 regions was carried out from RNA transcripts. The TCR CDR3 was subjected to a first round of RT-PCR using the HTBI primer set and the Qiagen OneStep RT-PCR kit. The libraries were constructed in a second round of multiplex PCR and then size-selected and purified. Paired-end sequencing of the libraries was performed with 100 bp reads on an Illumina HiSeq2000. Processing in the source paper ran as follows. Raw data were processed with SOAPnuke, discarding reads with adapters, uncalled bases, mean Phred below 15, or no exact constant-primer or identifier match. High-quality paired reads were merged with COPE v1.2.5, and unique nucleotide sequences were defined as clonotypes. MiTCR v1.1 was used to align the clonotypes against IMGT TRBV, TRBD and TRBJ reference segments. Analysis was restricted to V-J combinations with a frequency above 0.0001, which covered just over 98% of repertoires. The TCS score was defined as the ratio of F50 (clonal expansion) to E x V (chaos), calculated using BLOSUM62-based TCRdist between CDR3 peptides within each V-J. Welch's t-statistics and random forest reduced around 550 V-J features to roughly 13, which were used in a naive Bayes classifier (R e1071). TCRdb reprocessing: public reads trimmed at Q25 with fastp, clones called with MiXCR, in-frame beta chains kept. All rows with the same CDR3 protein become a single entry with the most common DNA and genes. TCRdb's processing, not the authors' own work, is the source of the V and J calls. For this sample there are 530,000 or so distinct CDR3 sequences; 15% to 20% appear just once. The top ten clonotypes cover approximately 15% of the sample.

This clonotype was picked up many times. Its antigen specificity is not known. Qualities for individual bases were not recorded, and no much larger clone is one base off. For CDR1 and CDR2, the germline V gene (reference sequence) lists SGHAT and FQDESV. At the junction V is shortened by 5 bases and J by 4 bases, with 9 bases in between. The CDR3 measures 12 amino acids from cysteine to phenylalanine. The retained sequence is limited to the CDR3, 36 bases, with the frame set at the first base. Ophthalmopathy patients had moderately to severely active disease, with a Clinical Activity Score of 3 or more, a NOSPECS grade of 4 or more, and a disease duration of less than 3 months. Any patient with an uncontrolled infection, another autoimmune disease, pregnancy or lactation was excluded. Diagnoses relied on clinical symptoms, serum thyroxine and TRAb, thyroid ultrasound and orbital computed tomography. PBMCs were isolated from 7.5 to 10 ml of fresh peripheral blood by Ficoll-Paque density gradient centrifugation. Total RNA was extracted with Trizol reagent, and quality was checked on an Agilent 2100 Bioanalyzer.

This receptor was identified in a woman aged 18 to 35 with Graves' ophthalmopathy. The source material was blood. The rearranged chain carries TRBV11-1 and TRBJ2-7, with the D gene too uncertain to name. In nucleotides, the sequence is TGTGCCAGCAGCCATGGGTGGTACGAGCAGTACTTC. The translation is CASSHGWYEQYF. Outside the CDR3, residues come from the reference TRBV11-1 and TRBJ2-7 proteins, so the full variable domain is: EAEVAQSPRYKITEKSQAVAFWCDPISGHATLYWYRQILGQGPELLVQFQDESVVDDSQLPKDRFSAERLKGVDSTLKIQPAELGDSAMYLCASSHGWYEQYFGPGTRLTVT.